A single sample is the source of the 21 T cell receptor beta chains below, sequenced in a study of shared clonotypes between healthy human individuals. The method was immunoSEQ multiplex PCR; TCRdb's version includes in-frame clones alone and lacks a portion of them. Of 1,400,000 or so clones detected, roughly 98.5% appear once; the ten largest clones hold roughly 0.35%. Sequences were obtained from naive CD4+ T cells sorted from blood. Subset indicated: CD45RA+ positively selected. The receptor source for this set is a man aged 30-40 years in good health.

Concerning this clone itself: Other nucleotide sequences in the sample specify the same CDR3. CDR3: CASSRQGDYGYTF. CDR3 in DNA: TGTGCCAGCAGTAGACAGGGTGACTATGGCTACACCTTC. The V gene is TRBV6-5, the J gene TRBJ1-2; 7 bases map to TRBD1. This CDR3 contains 13 residues. Germline assignment: CDR1 MNHEY and CDR2 SVGAGI. V lost 5 bases and J lost 3; bases outside the gene matches: 3.

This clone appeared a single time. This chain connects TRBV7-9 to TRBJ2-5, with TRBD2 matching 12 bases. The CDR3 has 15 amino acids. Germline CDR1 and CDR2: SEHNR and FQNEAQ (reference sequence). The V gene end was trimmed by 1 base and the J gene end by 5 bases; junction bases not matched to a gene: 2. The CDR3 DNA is TGTGCCAGCAGCTTAGGACTAGCGGGAGATGAGACCCAGTACTTC. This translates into CASSLGLAGDETQYF. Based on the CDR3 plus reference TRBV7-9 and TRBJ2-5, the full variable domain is DTGVSQNPRHKITKRGQNVTFRCDPISEHNRLYWYRQTLGQGPEFLTYFQNEAQLEKSRLLSDRFSAERPKGSFSTLEIQRTEQGDSAMYLCASSLGLAGDETQYFGPGTRLLVL.

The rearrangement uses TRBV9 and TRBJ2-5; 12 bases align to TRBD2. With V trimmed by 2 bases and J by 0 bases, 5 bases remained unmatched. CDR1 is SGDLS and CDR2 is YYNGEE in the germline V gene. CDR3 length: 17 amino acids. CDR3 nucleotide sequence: TGTGCCAGCAGCGTGGGGGGACTAGCGGGTAACCAAGAGACCCAGTACTTC. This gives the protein CASSVGGLAGNQETQYF.

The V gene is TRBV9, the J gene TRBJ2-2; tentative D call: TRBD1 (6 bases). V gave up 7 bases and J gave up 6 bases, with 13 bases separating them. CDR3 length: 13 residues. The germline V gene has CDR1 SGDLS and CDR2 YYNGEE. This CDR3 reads CASDNRASGELFF. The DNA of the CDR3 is TGTGCCAGCGACAACAGGGCATCCGGGGAGCTGTTTTTT.

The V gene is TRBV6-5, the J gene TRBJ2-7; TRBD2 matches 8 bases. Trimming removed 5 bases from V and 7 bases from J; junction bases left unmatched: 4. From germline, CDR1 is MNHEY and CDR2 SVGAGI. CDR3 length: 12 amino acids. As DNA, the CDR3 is TGTGCCAGCAGTGTACGGGGGGGGGAGCAGTACTTC. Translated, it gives CASSVRGGEQYF.

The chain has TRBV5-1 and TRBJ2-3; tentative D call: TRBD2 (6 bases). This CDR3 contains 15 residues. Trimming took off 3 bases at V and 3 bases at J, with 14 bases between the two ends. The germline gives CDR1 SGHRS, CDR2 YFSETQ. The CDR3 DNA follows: TGCGCCAGCAGCTCTACCGGGACTCGGACAGATACGCAGTATTTT. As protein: CASSSTGTRTDTQYF.

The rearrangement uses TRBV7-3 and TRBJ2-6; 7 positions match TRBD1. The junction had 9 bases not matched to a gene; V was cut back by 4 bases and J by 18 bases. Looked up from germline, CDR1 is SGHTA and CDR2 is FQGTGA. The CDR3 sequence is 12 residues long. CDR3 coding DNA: TGTGCCAGCAGCTCCGCCCGGGACAGCGAGACTTTC. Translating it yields CASSSARDSETF.

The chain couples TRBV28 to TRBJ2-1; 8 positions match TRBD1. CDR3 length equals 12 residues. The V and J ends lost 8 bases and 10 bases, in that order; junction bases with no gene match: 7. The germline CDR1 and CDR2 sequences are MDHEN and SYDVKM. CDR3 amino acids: CASGGQVNEQFF. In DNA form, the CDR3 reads TGTGCCAGCGGGGGACAGGTGAACGAGCAGTTCTTC.

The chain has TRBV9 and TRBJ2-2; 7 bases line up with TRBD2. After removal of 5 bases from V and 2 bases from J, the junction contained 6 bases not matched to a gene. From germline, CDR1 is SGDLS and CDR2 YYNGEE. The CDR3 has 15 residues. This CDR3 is CASSITSANTGELFF. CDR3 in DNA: TGTGCCAGCAGTATAACTAGCGCAAACACCGGGGAGCTGTTTTTT.

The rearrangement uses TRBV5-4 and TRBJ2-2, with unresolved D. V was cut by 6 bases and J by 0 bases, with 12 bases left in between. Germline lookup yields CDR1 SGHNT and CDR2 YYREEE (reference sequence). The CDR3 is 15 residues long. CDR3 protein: CASTTFFSNTGELFF. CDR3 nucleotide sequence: TGTGCCAGCACAACGTTTTTCTCGAACACCGGGGAGCTGTTTTTT.

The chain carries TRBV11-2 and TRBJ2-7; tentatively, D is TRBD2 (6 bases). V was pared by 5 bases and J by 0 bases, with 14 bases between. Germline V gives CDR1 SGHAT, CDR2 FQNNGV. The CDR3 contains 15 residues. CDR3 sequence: CASSPYRDFSYEQYF. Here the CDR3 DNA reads TGTGCCAGCAGCCCGTACCGGGACTTCTCCTACGAGCAGTACTTC.

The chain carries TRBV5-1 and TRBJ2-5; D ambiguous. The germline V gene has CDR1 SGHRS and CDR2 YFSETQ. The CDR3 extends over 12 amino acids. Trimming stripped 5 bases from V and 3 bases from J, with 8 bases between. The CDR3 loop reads CASSVGKETQYF. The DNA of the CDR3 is TGCGCCAGCAGTGTAGGAAAAGAGACCCAGTACTTC.

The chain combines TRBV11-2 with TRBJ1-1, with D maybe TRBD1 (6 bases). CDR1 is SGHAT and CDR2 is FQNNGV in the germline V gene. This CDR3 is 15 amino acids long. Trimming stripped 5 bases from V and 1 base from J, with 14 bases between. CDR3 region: CASSTPRGGNTEAFF. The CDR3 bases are TGTGCCAGCAGCACGCCCAGGGGTGGGAACACTGAAGCTTTCTTT.

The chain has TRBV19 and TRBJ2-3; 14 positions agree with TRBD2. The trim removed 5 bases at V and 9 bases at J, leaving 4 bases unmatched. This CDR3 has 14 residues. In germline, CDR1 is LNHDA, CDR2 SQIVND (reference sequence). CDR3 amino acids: CASSLGLAGATQYF. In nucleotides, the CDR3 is TGTGCCAGTAGTTTGGGACTAGCGGGAGCAACGCAGTATTTT.

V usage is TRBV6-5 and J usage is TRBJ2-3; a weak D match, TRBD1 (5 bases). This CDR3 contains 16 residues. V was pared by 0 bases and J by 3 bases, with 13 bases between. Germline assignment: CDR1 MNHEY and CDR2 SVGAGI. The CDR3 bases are TGTGCCAGCAGTTACTCCTACAGGAGTTTGACAGATACGCAGTATTTT. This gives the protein CASSYSYRSLTDTQYF.

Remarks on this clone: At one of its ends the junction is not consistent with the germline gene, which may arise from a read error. The CDR3 region is CSARDPDLYF. Written as DNA, the CDR3 is TGCAGTGCCAGAGACCCCGATCTGTACTTC. The rearrangement links TRBV20-1 to TRBJ2-5; no definite D call. Germline CDR1 is DFQATT and CDR2 is SNEGSKA (reference sequence). CDR3 length equals 10 residues.

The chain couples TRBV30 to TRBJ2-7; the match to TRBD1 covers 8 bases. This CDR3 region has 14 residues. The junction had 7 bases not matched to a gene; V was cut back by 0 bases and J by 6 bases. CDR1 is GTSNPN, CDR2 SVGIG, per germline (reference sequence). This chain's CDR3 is CAWSVLQGAGEQYF. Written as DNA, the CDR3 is TGTGCCTGGAGTGTACTCCAGGGGGCCGGCGAGCAGTACTTC. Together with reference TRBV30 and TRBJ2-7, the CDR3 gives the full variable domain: SQTIHQWPATLVQPVGSPLSLECTVEGTSNPNLYWYRQAAGRGLQLLFYSVGIGQISSEVPQNLSASRPQDRQFILSSKKLLLSDSGFYLCAWSVLQGAGEQYFGPGTRLTVT.

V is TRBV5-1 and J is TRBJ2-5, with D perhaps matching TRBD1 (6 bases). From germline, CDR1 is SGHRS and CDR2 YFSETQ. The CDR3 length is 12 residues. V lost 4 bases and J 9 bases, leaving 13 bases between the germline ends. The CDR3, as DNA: TGCGCCAGCAGCCCAGAGGGGGACCCCCAGTACTTC. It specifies CASSPEGDPQYF.

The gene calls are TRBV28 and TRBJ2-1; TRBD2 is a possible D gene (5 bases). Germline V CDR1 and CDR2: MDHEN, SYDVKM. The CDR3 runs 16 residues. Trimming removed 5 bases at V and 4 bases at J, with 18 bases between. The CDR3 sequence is CASSPPRASGYNEQFF. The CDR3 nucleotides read TGTGCCAGCAGTCCCCCACGGGCCAGCGGTTACAATGAGCAGTTCTTC.

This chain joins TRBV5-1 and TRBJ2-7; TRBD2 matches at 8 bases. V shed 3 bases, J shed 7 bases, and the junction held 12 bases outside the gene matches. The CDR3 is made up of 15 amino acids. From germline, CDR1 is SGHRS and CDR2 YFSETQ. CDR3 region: CASSSRPGGPGEQYF. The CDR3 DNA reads TGCGCCAGCAGCTCCAGACCGGGAGGGCCGGGTGAGCAGTACTTC.

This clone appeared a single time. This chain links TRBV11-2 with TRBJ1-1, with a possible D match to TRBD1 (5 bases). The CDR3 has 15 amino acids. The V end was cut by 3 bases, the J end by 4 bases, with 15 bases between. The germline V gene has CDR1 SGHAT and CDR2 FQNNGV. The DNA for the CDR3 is TGTGCCAGCAGCTTTCAGGGTTCGGGGAGCACTGAAGCTTTCTTT. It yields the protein CASSFQGSGSTEAFF.